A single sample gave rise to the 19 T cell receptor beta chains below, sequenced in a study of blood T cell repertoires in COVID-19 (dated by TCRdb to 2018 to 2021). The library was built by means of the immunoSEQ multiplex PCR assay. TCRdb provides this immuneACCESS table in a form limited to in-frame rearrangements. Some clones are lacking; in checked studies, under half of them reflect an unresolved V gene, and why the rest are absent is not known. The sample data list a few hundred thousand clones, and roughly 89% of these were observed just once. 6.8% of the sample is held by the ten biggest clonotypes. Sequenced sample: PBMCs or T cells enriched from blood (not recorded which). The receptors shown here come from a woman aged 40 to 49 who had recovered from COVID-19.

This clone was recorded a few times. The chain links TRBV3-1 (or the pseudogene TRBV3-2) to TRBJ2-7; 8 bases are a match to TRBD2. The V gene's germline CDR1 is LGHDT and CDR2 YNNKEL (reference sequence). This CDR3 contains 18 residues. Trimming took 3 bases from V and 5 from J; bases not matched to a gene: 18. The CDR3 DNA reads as TGTGCCAGCAGCCACCATGTCTCTTTTTCCGGGAGGGCAAACGAGCAGTACTTC. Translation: CASSHHVSFSGRANEQYF.

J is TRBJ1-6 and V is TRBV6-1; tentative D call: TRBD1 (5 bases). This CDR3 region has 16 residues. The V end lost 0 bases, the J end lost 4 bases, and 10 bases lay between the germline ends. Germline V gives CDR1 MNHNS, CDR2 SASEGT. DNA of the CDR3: TGTGCCAGCAGTGAAGCGCGGGGGACTTATAATTCACCCCTCCACTTT. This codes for CASSEARGTYNSPLHF.

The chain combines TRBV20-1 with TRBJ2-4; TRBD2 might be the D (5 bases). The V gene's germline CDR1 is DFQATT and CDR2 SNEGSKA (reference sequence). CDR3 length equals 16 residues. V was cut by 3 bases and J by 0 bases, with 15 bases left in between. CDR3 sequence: CSASTFSGIAKNIQYF. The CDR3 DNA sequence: TGCAGTGCTAGTACATTTTCGGGAATAGCCAAAAACATTCAGTACTTC.

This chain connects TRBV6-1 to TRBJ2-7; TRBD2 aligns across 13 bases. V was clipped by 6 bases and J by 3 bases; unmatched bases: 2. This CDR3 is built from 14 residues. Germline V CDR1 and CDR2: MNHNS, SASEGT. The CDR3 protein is CASRLAGGNYEQYF. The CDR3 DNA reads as TGTGCCAGCAGACTAGCGGGAGGGAACTACGAGCAGTACTTC.

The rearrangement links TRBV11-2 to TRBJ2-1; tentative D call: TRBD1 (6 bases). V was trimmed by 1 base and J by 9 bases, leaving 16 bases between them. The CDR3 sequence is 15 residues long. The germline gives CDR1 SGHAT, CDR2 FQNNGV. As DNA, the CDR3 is TGTGCCAGCAGCTTAGTTCAGGGGTACGCGAGTGAGCAGTTCTTC. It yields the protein CASSLVQGYASEQFF.

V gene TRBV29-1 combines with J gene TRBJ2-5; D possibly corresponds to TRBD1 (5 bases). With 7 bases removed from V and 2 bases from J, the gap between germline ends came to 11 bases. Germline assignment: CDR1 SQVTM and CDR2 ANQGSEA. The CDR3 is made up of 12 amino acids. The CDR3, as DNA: TGCAGCGCTTCTTCAGGGCAAGAGACCCAGTACTTC. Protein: CSASSGQETQYF.

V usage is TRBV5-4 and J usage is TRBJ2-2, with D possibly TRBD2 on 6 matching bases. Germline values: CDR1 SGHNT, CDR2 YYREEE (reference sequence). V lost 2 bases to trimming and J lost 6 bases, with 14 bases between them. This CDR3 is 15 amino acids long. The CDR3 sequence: CASSFGAGSPGELFF. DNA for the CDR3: TGTGCCAGCAGCTTCGGCGCGGGGAGTCCCGGGGAGCTGTTTTTT.

CDR3 nucleotide sequence: TGTGCCAGTAGTATGATGGAGACAACTAATGAAAAACTGTTTTTT. Its translation is CASSMMETTNEKLFF. The chain is built from TRBV19 and TRBJ1-4; D is unresolved. The CDR3 totals 15 residues. With 3 bases removed from V and 0 bases from J, the gap between germline ends came to 8 bases. Germline CDR1 and CDR2: LNHDA and SQIVND (reference sequence).

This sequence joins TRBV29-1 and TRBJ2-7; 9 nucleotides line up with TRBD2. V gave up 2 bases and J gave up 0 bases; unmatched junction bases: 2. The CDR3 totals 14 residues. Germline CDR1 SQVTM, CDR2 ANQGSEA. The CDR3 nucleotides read TGCAGCGTTGAAACTAGCGGGTCCTCCTACGAGCAGTACTTC. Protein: CSVETSGSSYEQYF.

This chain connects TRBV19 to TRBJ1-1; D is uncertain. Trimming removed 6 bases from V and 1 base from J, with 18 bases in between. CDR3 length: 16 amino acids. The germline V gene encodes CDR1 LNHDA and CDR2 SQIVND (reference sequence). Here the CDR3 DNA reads TGTGCCAGTAGCGGCCGGAGGGCAGGAGCGAACACTGAAGCTTTCTTT. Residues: CASSGRRAGANTEAFF.

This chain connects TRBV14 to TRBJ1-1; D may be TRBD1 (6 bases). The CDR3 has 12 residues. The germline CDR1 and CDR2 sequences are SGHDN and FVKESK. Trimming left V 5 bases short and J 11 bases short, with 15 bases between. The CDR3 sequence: CASSYGGGMAFF. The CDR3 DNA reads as TGTGCCAGCAGCTACGGCGGGGGCATGGCTTTCTTT.

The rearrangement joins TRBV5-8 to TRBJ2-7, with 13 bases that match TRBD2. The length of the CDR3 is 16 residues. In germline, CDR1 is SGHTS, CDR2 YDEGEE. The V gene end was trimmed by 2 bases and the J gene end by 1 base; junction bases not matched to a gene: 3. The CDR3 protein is CASSLSGLAGSYEQYV. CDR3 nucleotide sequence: TGTGCCAGCAGCTTATCGGGACTAGCGGGATCCTACGAGCAGTACGTC.

In DNA, the CDR3 is TGTGCCAGCAGCTTGGGGGGAGGCAATCAGCCCCAGCATTTT. Its translation is CASSLGGGNQPQHF. This chain connects TRBV5-6 to TRBJ1-5; D uncertain. V was trimmed by 0 bases and J by 2 bases, leaving 6 bases between them. In germline, CDR1 is SGHDT, CDR2 YYEEEE. This CDR3 has 14 amino acids.

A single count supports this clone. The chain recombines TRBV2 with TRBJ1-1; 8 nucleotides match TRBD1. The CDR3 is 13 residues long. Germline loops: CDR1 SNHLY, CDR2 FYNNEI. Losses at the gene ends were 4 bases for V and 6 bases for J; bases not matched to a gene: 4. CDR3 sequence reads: CASSGQGFSEAFF. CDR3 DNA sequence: TGTGCCAGCAGTGGACAGGGGTTCTCTGAAGCTTTCTTT.

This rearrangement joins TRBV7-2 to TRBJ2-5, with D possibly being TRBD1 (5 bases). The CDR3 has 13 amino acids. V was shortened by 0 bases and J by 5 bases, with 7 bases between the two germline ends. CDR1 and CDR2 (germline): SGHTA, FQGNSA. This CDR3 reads CASSLAGVETQYF. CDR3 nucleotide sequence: TGTGCCAGCAGCTTAGCAGGGGTGGAGACCCAGTACTTC.

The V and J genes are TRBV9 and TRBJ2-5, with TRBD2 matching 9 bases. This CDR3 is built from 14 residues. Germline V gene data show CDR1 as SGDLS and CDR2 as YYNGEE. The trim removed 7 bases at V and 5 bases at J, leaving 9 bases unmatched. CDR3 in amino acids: CASGSGTSWETQYF. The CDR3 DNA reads TGTGCCAGCGGCTCCGGGACTAGCTGGGAGACCCAGTACTTC.

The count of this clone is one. The CDR3 coding sequence is TGTGCCAGCAGTGAAGCGCTAACAGATACGCAGTATTTT. It yields the protein CASSEALTDTQYF. V usage is TRBV2 and J usage is TRBJ2-3; no reliable D call. CDR1 is SNHLY and CDR2 is FYNNEI in the germline V gene. Trimming removed 0 bases at V and 3 bases at J, with 4 bases between. There are 13 residues in the CDR3. The full variable domain, its missing parts supplied by reference TRBV2 and TRBJ2-3, is EPEVTQTPSHQVTQMGQEVILRCVPISNHLYFYWYRQILGQKVEFLVSFYNNEISEKSEIFDDQFSVERPDGSNFTLKIRSTKLEDSAMYFCASSEALTDTQYFGPGTRLTVL.

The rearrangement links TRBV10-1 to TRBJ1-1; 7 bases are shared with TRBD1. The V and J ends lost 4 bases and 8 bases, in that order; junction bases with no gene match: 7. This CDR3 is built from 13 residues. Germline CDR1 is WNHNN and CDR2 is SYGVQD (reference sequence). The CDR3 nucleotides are TGCGCCAGCAGTGGTCACAGGGGCGGAGAAGCTTTCTTT. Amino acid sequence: CASSGHRGGEAFF.

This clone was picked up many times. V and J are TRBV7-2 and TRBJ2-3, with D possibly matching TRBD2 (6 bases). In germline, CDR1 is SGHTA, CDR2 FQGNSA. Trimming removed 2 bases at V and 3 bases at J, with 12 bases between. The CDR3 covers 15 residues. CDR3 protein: CASSLSLAITDTQYF. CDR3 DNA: TGTGCCAGCAGCTTATCTCTAGCGATAACAGATACGCAGTATTTT. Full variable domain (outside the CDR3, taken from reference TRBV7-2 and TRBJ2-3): GAGVSQSPSNKVTEKGKDVELRCDPISGHTALYWYRQSLGQGLEFLIYFQGNSAPDKSGLPSDRFSAERTGGSVSTLTIQRTQQEDSAVYLCASSLSLAITDTQYFGPGTRLTVL.